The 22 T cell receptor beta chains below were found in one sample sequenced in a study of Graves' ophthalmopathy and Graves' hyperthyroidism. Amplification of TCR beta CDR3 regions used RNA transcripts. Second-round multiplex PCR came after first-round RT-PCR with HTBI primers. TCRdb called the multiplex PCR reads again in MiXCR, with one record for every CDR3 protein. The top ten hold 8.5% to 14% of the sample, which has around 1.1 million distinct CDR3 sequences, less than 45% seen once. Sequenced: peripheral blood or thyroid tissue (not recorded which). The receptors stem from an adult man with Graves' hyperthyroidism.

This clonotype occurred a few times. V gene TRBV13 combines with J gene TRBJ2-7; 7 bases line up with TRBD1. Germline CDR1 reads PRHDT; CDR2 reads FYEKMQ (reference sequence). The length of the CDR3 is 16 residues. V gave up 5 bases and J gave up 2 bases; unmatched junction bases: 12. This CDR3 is CASSPRTGVGAYEQYF. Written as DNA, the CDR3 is TGTGCCAGCAGCCCCCGGACAGGCGTTGGGGCCTACGAGCAGTACTTC.

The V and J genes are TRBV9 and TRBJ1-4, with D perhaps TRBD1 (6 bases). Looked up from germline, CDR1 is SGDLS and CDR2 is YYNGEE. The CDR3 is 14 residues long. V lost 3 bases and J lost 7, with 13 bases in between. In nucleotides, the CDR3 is TGTGCCAGCAGCGGGACAGTGGCTAGTGAAAAACTGTTTTTT. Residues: CASSGTVASEKLFF.

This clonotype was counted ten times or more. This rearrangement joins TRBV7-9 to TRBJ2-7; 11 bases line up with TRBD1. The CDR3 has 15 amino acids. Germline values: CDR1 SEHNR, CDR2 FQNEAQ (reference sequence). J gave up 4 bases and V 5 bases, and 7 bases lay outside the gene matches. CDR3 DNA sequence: TGTGCCAGCAGCCGGCTGGACAGGGGGCTTTACGAGCAGTACTTC. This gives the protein CASSRLDRGLYEQYF.

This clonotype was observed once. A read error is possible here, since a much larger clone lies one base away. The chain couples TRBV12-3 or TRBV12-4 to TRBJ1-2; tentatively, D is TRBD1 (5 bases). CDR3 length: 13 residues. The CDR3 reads CASSLDGGDGHTF. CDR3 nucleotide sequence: TGTGCCAGCAGTTTAGACGGAGGGGATGGCCACACCTTC.

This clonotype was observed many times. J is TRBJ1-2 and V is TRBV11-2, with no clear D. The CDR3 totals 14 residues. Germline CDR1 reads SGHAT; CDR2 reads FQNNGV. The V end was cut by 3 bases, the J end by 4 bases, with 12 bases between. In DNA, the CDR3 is TGTGCCAGCAGCTTCGGAGCAGCGTTCTATGGCTACACCTTC. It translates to CASSFGAAFYGYTF.

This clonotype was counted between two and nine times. CDR3 DNA: TGTGCCACCAGCAGAGCTCGGGGAGCGGATTATGGCTACACCTTC. Protein: CATSRARGADYGYTF. The chain uses TRBV15 and TRBJ1-2; D gene ambiguous. The CDR3 is 15 amino acids. The germline V gene encodes CDR1 LNHNV and CDR2 YYDKDF (reference sequence). Trimming took 1 base from V and 5 from J, leaving 14 bases between them. Full variable domain (missing parts from reference TRBV15 and TRBJ1-2): DAMVIQNPRYQVTQFGKPVTLSCSQTLNHNVMYWYQQKSSQAPKLLFHYYDKDFNNEADTPDNFQSRRPNTSFCFLDIRSPGLGDTAMYLCATSRARGADYGYTFGSGTRLTVV.

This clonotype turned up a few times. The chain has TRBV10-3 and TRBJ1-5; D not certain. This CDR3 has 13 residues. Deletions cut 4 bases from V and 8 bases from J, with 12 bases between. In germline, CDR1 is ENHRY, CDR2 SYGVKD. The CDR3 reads CAISVSTREPQHF. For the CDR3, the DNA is TGTGCCATCAGTGTTTCGACCCGGGAGCCCCAGCATTTT.

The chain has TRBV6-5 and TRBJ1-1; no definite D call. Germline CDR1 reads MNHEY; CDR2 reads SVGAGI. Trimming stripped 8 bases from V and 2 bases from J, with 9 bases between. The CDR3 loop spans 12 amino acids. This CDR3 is CASGKGNTEAFF. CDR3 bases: TGTGCCAGCGGGAAGGGTAACACTGAAGCTTTCTTT.

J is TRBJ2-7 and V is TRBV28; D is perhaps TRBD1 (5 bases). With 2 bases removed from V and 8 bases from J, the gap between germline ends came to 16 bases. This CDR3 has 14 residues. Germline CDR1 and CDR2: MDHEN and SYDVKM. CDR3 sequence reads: CASSLEPQGKQQYF. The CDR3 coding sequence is TGTGCCAGCAGTTTAGAGCCCCAGGGTAAGCAGCAGTACTTC.

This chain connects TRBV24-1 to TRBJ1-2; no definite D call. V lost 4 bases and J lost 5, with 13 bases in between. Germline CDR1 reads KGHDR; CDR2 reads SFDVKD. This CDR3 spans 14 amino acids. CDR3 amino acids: CATSDRMDGYGYTF. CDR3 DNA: TGTGCCACCAGTGACCGGATGGACGGGTATGGCTACACCTTC.

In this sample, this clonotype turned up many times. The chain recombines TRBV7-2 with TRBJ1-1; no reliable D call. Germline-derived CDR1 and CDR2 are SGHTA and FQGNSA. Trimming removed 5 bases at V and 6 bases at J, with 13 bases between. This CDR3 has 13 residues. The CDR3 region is CASSPVPAAEAFF. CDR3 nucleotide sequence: TGTGCCAGCAGCCCGGTTCCGGCTGCTGAAGCTTTCTTT.

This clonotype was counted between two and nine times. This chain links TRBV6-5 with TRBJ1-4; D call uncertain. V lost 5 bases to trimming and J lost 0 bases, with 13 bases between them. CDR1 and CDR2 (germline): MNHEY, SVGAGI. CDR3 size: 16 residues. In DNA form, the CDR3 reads TGTGCCAGCAGTCCCACCTTCACAGCAACTAATGAAAAACTGTTTTTT. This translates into CASSPTFTATNEKLFF.

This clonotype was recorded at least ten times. CDR3 bases: TGTGCCAGCAGTTCCCTCGGAGGCGAAAAACTGTTTTTT. The encoded protein is CASSSLGGEKLFF. The chain recombines TRBV12-3 or TRBV12-4 with TRBJ1-4; D is uncertain. The CDR3 covers 13 residues. The V end was cut by 4 bases, the J end by 8 bases, with 11 bases between.

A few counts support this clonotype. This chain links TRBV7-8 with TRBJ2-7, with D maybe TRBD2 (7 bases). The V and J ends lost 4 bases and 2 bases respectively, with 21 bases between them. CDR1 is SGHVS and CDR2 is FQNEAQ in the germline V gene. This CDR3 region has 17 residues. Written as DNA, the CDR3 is TGTGCCAGCAGCTCTAGGGGGTCGGGAGGCCACCCCTACGAGCAGTACTTC. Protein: CASSSRGSGGHPYEQYF.

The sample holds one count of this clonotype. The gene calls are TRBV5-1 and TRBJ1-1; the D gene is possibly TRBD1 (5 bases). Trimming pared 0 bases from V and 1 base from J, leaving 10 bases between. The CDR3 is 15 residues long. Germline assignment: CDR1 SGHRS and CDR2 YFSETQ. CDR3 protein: CASSLGAGRNTEAFF. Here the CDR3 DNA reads TGCGCCAGCAGCTTGGGTGCAGGGAGGAACACTGAAGCTTTCTTT.

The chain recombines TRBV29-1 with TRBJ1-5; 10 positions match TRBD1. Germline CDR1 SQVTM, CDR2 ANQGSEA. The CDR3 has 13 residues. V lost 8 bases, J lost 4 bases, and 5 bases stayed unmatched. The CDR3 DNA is TGCAGCATATCGGGACAGGGGAATCAGCCCCAGCATTTT. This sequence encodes CSISGQGNQPQHF.

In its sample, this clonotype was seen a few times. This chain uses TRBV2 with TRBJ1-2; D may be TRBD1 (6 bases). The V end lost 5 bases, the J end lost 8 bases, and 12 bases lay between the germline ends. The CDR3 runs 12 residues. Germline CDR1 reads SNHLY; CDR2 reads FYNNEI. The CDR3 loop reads CASSSQGWGYTF. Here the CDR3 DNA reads TGTGCCAGCAGTAGTCAGGGGTGGGGCTACACCTTC.

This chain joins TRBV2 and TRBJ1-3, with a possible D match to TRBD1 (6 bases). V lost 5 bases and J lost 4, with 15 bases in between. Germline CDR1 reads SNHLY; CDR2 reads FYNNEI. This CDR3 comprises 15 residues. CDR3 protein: CASSLDIGGGNTIYF. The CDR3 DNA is TGTGCCAGCAGTCTGGATATAGGGGGAGGAAACACCATATATTTT. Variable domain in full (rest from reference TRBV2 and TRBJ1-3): EPEVTQTPSHQVTQMGQEVILRCVPISNHLYFYWYRQILGQKVEFLVSFYNNEISEKSEIFDDQFSVERPDGSNFTLKIRSTKLEDSAMYFCASSLDIGGGNTIYFGEGSWLTVV.

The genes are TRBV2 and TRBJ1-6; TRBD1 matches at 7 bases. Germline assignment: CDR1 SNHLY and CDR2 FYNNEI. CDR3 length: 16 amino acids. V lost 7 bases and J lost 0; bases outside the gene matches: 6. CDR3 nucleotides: TGTGCCAGCAAAGATCGGGACAGCTCCTATAATTCACCCCTCCACTTT. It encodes CASKDRDSSYNSPLHF.

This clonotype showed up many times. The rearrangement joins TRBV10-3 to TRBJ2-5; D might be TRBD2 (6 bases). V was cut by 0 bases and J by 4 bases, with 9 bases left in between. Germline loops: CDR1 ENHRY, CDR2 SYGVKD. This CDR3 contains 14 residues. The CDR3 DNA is TGTGCCATCAGTGAGTCGGGAGGAAGAGAGACCCAGTACTTC. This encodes CAISESGGRETQYF.

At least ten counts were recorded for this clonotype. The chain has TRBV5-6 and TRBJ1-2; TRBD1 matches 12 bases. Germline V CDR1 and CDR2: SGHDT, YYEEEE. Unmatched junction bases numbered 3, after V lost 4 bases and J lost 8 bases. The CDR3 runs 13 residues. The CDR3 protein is CASSGDRGQGYTF. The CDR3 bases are TGTGCCAGCAGCGGGGACAGGGGGCAGGGCTACACCTTC.

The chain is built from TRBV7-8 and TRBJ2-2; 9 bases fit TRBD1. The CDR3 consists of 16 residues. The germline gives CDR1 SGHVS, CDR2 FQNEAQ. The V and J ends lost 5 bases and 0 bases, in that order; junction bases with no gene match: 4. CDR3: CASSPGQGSNTGELFF. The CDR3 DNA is TGTGCCAGCAGCCCGGGACAGGGTTCGAACACCGGGGAGCTGTTTTTT.